This TCR beta chain is drawn from a study of blood T cell repertoires in COVID-19. Study-level information: The analysed material was cDNA or gDNA that came from T cells, B-cell-depleted T cells, or PBMCs.

Authors' processing steps: Nucleated cell number was recorded as an estimate derived from reference gene primer amplification. Sequencing used immunoSEQ multiplex PCR; TCRdb keeps in-frame clones, though not all of them. V, J and clone size were drawn from that table, and D and trimming were deduced from the DNA. The table has 150,000 or so clones, around 78% seen once. The sequence derives from a woman at least 80 years old with active or convalescent COVID-19. The specimen was peripheral blood.

CDR3 region: CASSIPGQGNSPLHF. CDR3 sequence (DNA): TGTGCCAGTAGTATACCGGGACAGGGAAATTCACCCCTCCACTTT. The chain has TRBV19 and TRBJ1-6, with 9 bases identical to TRBD1. This CDR3 is built from 15 residues. Per germline, CDR1 LNHDA and CDR2 SQIVND (reference sequence). V shed 2 bases, J shed 7 bases, and the junction held 3 bases outside the gene matches.